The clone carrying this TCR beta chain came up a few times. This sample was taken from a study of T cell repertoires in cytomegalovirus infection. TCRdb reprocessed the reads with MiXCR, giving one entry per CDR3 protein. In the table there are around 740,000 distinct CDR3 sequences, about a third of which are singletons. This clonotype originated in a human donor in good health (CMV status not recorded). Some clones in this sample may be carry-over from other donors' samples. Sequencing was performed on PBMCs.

The DNA for the CDR3 is TGTGCCACTGGGGGTCGAAAGATGAACACTGAAGCTTTCTTT. It specifies CATGGRKMNTEAFF. The chain couples TRBV19 to TRBJ1-1; D is possibly TRBD1 (5 bases). There are 14 residues in the CDR3. Germline CDR1 and CDR2: LNHDA and SQIVND (reference sequence). Trimming left V 10 bases short and J 0 bases short, with 15 bases between.